The next 24 T cell receptor beta chains were all read from a single sample in a study of blood T cells in healthy people across ages (dated by TCRdb to 2013 to 2016). The library was obtained by 5' RACE. TCRdb lists the instrument as Illumina HiSeq 2500. A second PCR of roughly 7 to 11 cycles was run with a J-beta primer mix and a sample-barcoded 5' primer. The public reads were reprocessed in TCRdb via fastp at Q25 and MiXCR, keeping in-frame beta chains. A single entry per CDR3 protein holds the most common genes and DNA from its merged rows. The sample contains about 680,000 distinct CDR3 sequences, 49% of them found a single time. Of the sample, roughly a third is held by the ten largest clones. The sample consisted of blood. The receptors here all came from a woman in her sixties in good health.

The chain combines TRBV5-6 with TRBJ1-5; tentative D call: TRBD1 (5 bases). The CDR3 is 13 amino acids. V lost 4 bases, J lost 9 bases, and 14 bases lay in between. The germline gives CDR1 SGHDT, CDR2 YYEEEE. The CDR3 region is CASSQGPDRPQHF. The CDR3 DNA is TGTGCCAGCAGCCAGGGACCTGATCGGCCCCAGCATTTT. Using reference TRBV5-6 and TRBJ1-5 for the parts outside the CDR3, the full variable domain is DAGVTQSPTHLIKTRGQQVTLRCSPKSGHDTVSWYQQALGQGPQFIFQYYEEEERQRGNFPDRFSGHQFPNYSSELNVNALLLGDSALYLCASSQGPDRPQHFGDGTRLSIL.

This chain links TRBV7-2 with TRBJ1-5; no clear D. V was pared by 3 bases and J by 3 bases, with 6 bases between. Looked up from germline, CDR1 is SGHTA and CDR2 is FQGNSA. The CDR3 sequence is 13 residues long. CDR3 loop: CASSLRVNQPQHF. As DNA, the CDR3 is TGTGCCAGCAGCTTGCGGGTCAATCAGCCCCAGCATTTT.

As to this clonotype: Compared with germline, one end of the junction differs, possibly owing to a read error. J is TRBJ1-2 and V is TRBV5-1; no clear D. CDR3 length: 12 residues. Looked up from germline, CDR1 is SGHRS and CDR2 is YFSETQ. CDR3 in amino acids: CASGFDTGGYTF. CDR3 DNA: TGCGCCAGCGGCTTTGATACGGGTGGCTACACCTTC. Together with reference TRBV5-1 and TRBJ1-2, the CDR3 gives the full variable domain: KAGVTQTPRYLIKTRGQQVTLSCSPISGHRSVSWYQQTPGQGLQFLFEYFSETQRNKGNFPGRFSGRQFSNSRSEMNVSTLELGDSALYLCASGFDTGGYTFGSGTRLTVV.

The CDR3 bases are TGCAGTGCCGAAGCGGGAGGGCCGGACACAGATACGCAGTATTTT. Translating gives CSAEAGGPDTDTQYF. This chain links TRBV20-1 with TRBJ2-3, with 10 bases aligning to TRBD2. The CDR3 is 15 residues long. After removal of 6 bases from V and 2 bases from J, the junction contained 8 bases not matched to a gene. From germline, CDR1 is DFQATT and CDR2 SNEGSKA (reference sequence).

V usage is TRBV5-1 and J usage is TRBJ2-1; 14 nucleotides agree with TRBD2. This CDR3 contains 16 residues. The junction had 10 bases not matched to a gene; V was cut back by 4 bases and J by 10 bases. The germline V gene has CDR1 SGHRS and CDR2 YFSETQ. The CDR3 sequence is CASSLKGLAGAGEQFF. The CDR3 DNA sequence: TGCGCCAGCAGCCTTAAGGGACTAGCGGGAGCTGGCGAGCAGTTCTTC. The full variable domain, in which reference TRBV5-1 and TRBJ2-1 provide the parts outside the CDR3, is KAGVTQTPRYLIKTRGQQVTLSCSPISGHRSVSWYQQTPGQGLQFLFEYFSETQRNKGNFPGRFSGRQFSNSRSEMNVSTLELGDSALYLCASSLKGLAGAGEQFFGPGTRLTVL.

This sequence joins TRBV20-1 and TRBJ2-1, with D maybe TRBD2 (5 bases). This CDR3 is built from 14 residues. V dropped 5 bases and J dropped 5 bases, with 16 bases sitting between them. Germline V gene sequence: CDR1 DFQATT, CDR2 SNEGSKA (reference sequence). The CDR3 here is CSAEGLISHNEQFF. The DNA of the CDR3 is TGCAGTGCTGAAGGACTTATTTCCCACAATGAGCAGTTCTTC.

This clonotype has a handful of counts. V gene TRBV29-1 combines with J gene TRBJ2-3; D is possibly TRBD2 (5 bases). CDR3 length: 13 residues. The V end lost 4 bases, the J end lost 11 bases, and 19 bases lay between the germline ends. CDR1 is SQVTM, CDR2 ANQGSEA, per germline. CDR3 protein: CSVGPSLAGQQYF. The CDR3 DNA follows: TGCAGCGTTGGCCCTTCCCTGGCGGGCCAGCAGTATTTT.

The chain links TRBV30 to TRBJ1-2, with D tentatively TRBD1 (5 bases). The CDR3 has 17 residues. V gave up 2 bases and J gave up 4 bases, with 23 bases separating them. Per the germline V gene, CDR1 is GTSNPN and CDR2 is SVGIG (reference sequence). The CDR3 region has the DNA TGTGCCTGGAGTATCGGGAAGAGGGACCCCAAGGGCTATGGCTACACCTTC. Its translation: CAWSIGKRDPKGYGYTF.

With regard to this clonotype: A read error may explain this, as a much larger clone is one base away. The V and J genes are TRBV5-1 and TRBJ2-2; D remains ambiguous. The CDR3 has 14 residues. Trimming took off 0 bases at V and 0 bases at J, with 3 bases between the two ends. Germline V lookup: CDR1 SGHRS, CDR2 YFSETQ. The CDR3 sequence is CASSLDANTGELFF. The CDR3 nucleotides read TGCGCCAGCAGCTTGGACGCGAACACCGGGGAGCTGTTTTTT.

V usage is TRBV7-2 and J usage is TRBJ2-7; 7 nucleotides agree with TRBD2. The V gene's germline CDR1 is SGHTA and CDR2 FQGNSA. The V gene end was trimmed by 4 bases and the J gene end by 3 bases; junction bases not matched to a gene: 9. The CDR3 is 15 amino acids. The CDR3 DNA is TGTGCCAGCAGCTCGAATCCGGGACTAAGCTACGAGCAGTACTTC. This encodes CASSSNPGLSYEQYF.

The CDR3 DNA follows: TGCAGTGCTAGTCCGACAGGGCCGAGCTCCTACGAGCAGTACTTC. As protein: CSASPTGPSSYEQYF. V usage is TRBV20-1 and J usage is TRBJ2-7, with 7 positions matching TRBD1. Germline V gene sequence: CDR1 DFQATT, CDR2 SNEGSKA (reference sequence). The CDR3 covers 15 residues. J gave up 0 bases and V 3 bases, and 8 bases lay outside the gene matches.

There are a few counts of this clonotype. This rearrangement joins TRBV29-1 to TRBJ2-7; D gene ambiguous. Trimming shortened V by 6 bases and J by 2 bases, and 11 bases separated the two germline ends. The CDR3 is 12 residues long. Germline V gene data show CDR1 as SQVTM and CDR2 as ANQGSEA. Here the CDR3 reads CSVADGTYEQYF. The CDR3 nucleotides are TGCAGCGTCGCGGACGGCACCTACGAGCAGTACTTC.

The rearrangement joins TRBV3-1 to TRBJ1-2; 8 bases fit TRBD1. The V gene end was trimmed by 4 bases and the J gene end by 4 bases; junction bases not matched to a gene: 17. The CDR3 is made up of 18 amino acids. Germline V gives CDR1 LGHDT, CDR2 YNNKEL (reference sequence). The CDR3 loop is CASSPGTGKAPGVYGYTF. CDR3 sequence (DNA): TGTGCCAGCAGCCCCGGGACAGGAAAAGCCCCGGGGGTCTATGGCTACACCTTC. Supplemented by reference TRBV3-1 and TRBJ1-2, the full variable domain reads DTAVSQTPKYLVTQMGNDKSIKCEQNLGHDTMYWYKQDSKKFLKIMFSYNNKELIINETVPNRFSPKSPDKAHLNLHINSLELGDSAVYFCASSPGTGKAPGVYGYTFGSGTRLTVV.

The rearrangement links TRBV20-1 to TRBJ2-1; 11 bases map to TRBD2. Germline CDR1 DFQATT, CDR2 SNEGSKA (reference sequence). V trimming: 0 bases; J trimming: 1 base; junction bases outside the gene matches: 14. CDR3 length equals 20 residues. The CDR3 region is CSARDRRLAGSLGSYNEQFF. The CDR3 nucleotides are TGCAGTGCTAGAGATAGGCGACTAGCGGGAAGTCTAGGGTCCTACAATGAGCAGTTCTTC.

In its sample, this clonotype was seen a few times. This chain connects TRBV11-2 to TRBJ2-1; D is possibly TRBD1 (8 bases). The CDR3 is made up of 18 amino acids. The germline CDR1 and CDR2 sequences are SGHAT and FQNNGV. With 5 bases removed from V and 15 bases from J, the gap between germline ends came to 35 bases. The CDR3 protein is CASSHLQRVTGGGPTPFF. The CDR3 nucleotides are TGTGCCAGCAGCCATCTCCAAAGAGTAACAGGGGGGGGCCCAACGCCGTTCTTC. Full variable domain (outside the CDR3, taken from reference TRBV11-2 and TRBJ2-1): EAGVAQSPRYKIIEKRQSVAFWCNPISGHATLYWYQQILGQGPKLLIQFQNNGVVDDSQLPKDRFSAERLKGVDSTLKIQPAKLEDSAVYLCASSHLQRVTGGGPTPFFGPGTRLTVL.

Many counts were recorded for this clonotype. The rearrangement links TRBV7-2 to TRBJ2-6; the D gene is possibly TRBD2 (5 bases). CDR1 and CDR2 from the germline V gene are SGHTA and FQGNSA. The CDR3 consists of 14 residues. V gave up 10 bases and J gave up 0 bases, with 10 bases separating them. CDR3: CATTRDSGANVLTF. In DNA form, the CDR3 reads TGTGCCACCACTAGGGACTCTGGGGCCAACGTCCTGACTTTC. Complete variable domain (other parts from reference TRBV7-2 and TRBJ2-6): GAGVSQSPSNKVTEKGKDVELRCDPISGHTALYWYRQSLGQGLEFLIYFQGNSAPDKSGLPSDRFSAERTGGSVSTLTIQRTQQEDSAVYLCATTRDSGANVLTFGAGSRLTVL.

The V and J genes are TRBV7-9 and TRBJ2-7; possibly TRBD1 for D (8 bases). Per the germline V gene, CDR1 is SEHNR and CDR2 is FQNEAQ (reference sequence). CDR3 length: 13 residues. Between the trimmed V and J ends, which lost 5 bases and 6 bases, there was a span of 14 bases. CDR3 residues: CASSLDREGEQYF. DNA of the CDR3: TGTGCCAGCAGCCTGGACAGGGAGGGCGAGCAGTACTTC. The whole variable domain, remainder taken from reference TRBV7-9 and TRBJ2-7, is DTGVSQNPRHKITKRGQNVTFRCDPISEHNRLYWYRQTLGQGPEFLTYFQNEAQLEKSRLLSDRFSAERPKGSFSTLEIQRTEQGDSAMYLCASSLDREGEQYFGPGTRLTVT.

The sample holds a few counts of this clonotype. The chain couples TRBV12-3 or TRBV12-4 to TRBJ1-1; possibly TRBD1 for D (5 bases). CDR3 length: 15 amino acids. The V gene lost 8 bases and the J gene lost 5 bases, with 21 bases spanning the gap. The CDR3 coding sequence is TGTGCCAGCTCCACCACCGGGGCCAGCTGGACTGAAGCTTTCTTT. Translation gives CASSTTGASWTEAFF.

The chain recombines TRBV20-1 with TRBJ2-7, with 10 bases identical to TRBD1. CDR1 is DFQATT and CDR2 is SNEGSKA in the germline V gene (reference sequence). There are 14 residues in the CDR3. With 7 bases clipped from V and 1 base from J, the junction kept 7 bases outside the gene matches. CDR3 residues: CSGGDRGASYEQYF. The CDR3 DNA is TGCAGTGGAGGGGACAGGGGCGCTTCCTACGAGCAGTACTTC.

The V gene is TRBV29-1, the J gene TRBJ1-1; D gene unclear. V gave up 5 bases and J gave up 8 bases, with 15 bases separating them. In germline, CDR1 is SQVTM, CDR2 ANQGSEA. The CDR3 totals 12 residues. CDR3 loop: CSVTKRVGEAFF. Written as DNA, the CDR3 is TGCAGCGTTACGAAACGGGTGGGCGAAGCTTTCTTT. Drawing the rest from reference TRBV29-1 and TRBJ1-1, the complete variable domain is SAVISQKPSRDICQRGTSLTIQCQVDSQVTMMFWYRQQPGQSLTLIATANQGSEATYESGFVIDKFPISRPNLTFSTLTVSNMSPEDSSIYLCSVTKRVGEAFFGQGTRLTVV.

The J gene is TRBJ1-6, the V gene TRBV5-1, with a weak D call TRBD1 (5 bases). This CDR3 spans 16 amino acids. CDR1 and CDR2 (germline): SGHRS, YFSETQ. V gave up 0 bases and J gave up 7 bases, with 14 bases separating them. DNA for the CDR3: TGCGCCAGCAGCTTGGGGCCACAGGCGGGCAATTCACCCCTCCACTTT. This sequence encodes CASSLGPQAGNSPLHF.

The V gene is TRBV29-1, the J gene TRBJ1-4; a possible D gene is TRBD1 (6 bases). This CDR3 is built from 14 residues. The germline gives CDR1 SQVTM, CDR2 ANQGSEA. Trimming took off 4 bases at V and 8 bases at J, with 17 bases between the two ends. The CDR3, as DNA: TGCAGCGTTGTCCCTTTGGGGGGGCGGGAAAAACTGTTTTTT. Protein: CSVVPLGGREKLFF.

This chain connects TRBV27 to TRBJ2-5; tentatively, D is TRBD1 (5 bases). The J call is doubtful: the DNA matches TRBJ2-7 better. Germline-derived CDR1 and CDR2 are MNHEY and SMNVEV (reference sequence). The CDR3 extends over 14 amino acids. The DNA of the CDR3 is TGTGCCAGCAGTTTAAGGTCCAGGGACTACGAGCAGTACTTC. Its protein product is CASSLRSRDYEQYF.

The V and J genes are TRBV9 and TRBJ2-5; 9 nucleotides line up with TRBD2. V shed 1 base and J 1 base; nucleotides not matched to a gene: 2. This CDR3 has 15 amino acids. CDR1 is SGDLS, CDR2 YYNGEE, per germline. In nucleotides, the CDR3 is TGTGCCAGCAGCGTATCAGCGGGGGGCCAAGAGACCCAGTACTTC. It specifies CASSVSAGGQETQYF.